These T cell receptor beta chains were read from a single sample in a study of blood T cell repertoires in COVID-19. Data came from immunoSEQ multiplex PCR; TCRdb stores just in-frame clones and leaves some out. The profile shows approximately 180,000 clones, 70% to 90% of them singletons. The sample consisted of peripheral blood. The receptor set was obtained from a human donor with active or convalescent COVID-19. The donor label of this sample is uncertain. Both conserved end residues are part of each CDR3. The order of the fields is V gene, J gene, D gene, clone size, CDR3 DNA, CDR3 protein. A D gene is named only where the DNA matches it firmly. Clone size is shown for a subset of rows, as once, few, many or a class of expanded clone.

TRBV6-5	TRBJ2-7	TRBD1	NA	TGTGCCAGCAGACCGGACAGGTCCACCTACGAGCAGTACTTC	CASRPDRSTYEQYF
TRBV7-3	TRBJ2-7	TRBD1	NA	TGTGCCAGCAGTTTACAGTCGGGACAGGGGTCCTACGAGCAGTACTTC	CASSLQSGQGSYEQYF
TRBV28	TRBJ2-7	TRBD1	NA	TGTGCCACCAGGGGGCCCAGCGCCTACGAGCAGTACTTC	CATRGPSAYEQYF
TRBV7-3	TRBJ2-7	NA	NA	TGTGCCAGCATGTCGGACCAGGGTTCGGAGCAGGTGTACTTC	CASMSDQGSEQVYF
TRBV9	TRBJ2-2	TRBD1	NA	TGTGCCAGCAGCGTAGGTTATCCGCGACAGGGGGCAAACACCGGGGAGCTGTTTTTT	CASSVGYPRQGANTGELFF
TRBV18	TRBJ2-7	TRBD1	NA	TGTGCCAGCTCACCGGGACAGGGGCCCTACGAGCAGTACTTC	CASSPGQGPYEQYF
TRBV4-2	TRBJ1-4	TRBD1	medium-sized	TGTGCCAGCAGGAAAGGGGGCATAGTAGAAAAACTGTTTTTT	CASRKGGIVEKLFF
TRBV10-2	TRBJ2-7	TRBD1	NA	TGCGCCAGCACCCTAGGGGGCAACTACGAGCAGTACTTC	CASTLGGNYEQYF
TRBV4-3	TRBJ1-2	TRBD1	NA	TGCGCCAGCAGCCAATTGGGACAGGGGGCTTTTAGTTATGGCTACACCTTC	CASSQLGQGAFSYGYTF
TRBV15	TRBJ2-5	NA	NA	TGTGCCACCAGCAGAGGTCTGGGGGCACAACAAGAGACCCAGTACTTC	CATSRGLGAQQETQYF
TRBV11-3	TRBJ2-3	TRBD2	once	TGTGCCAGCGCCCTCGGGGAGACTAGCGGGATTGGGACAGATACGCAGTATTTT	CASALGETSGIGTDTQYF
TRBV6-5	TRBJ2-3	NA	NA	TGTGCCAGCAGCGGAGGTGCGGCAGATACGCAGTATTTT	CASSGGAADTQYF
TRBV5-4	TRBJ2-1	TRBD2	NA	TGTGCCAGCGGGCGGGAGGCCTGGGAAGAGCAGTTCTTC	CASGREAWEEQFF
TRBV2	TRBJ2-3	TRBD1	NA	TGTGCCAGCAGCAGGACAGGTACGCAGTATTTT	CASSRTGTQYF
TRBV5-1	TRBJ2-1	TRBD2	NA	TGCGCCAGCAGCACGGGACTAGCGGGAGTCGATGAGCAGTTCTTC	CASSTGLAGVDEQFF
TRBV19	TRBJ2-7	TRBD2	once	TGTGCCAGTAGTCCTCAAGGACTAGCGGGACTCACTTACGAGCAGTACTTC	CASSPQGLAGLTYEQYF
TRBV7-2	TRBJ2-7	TRBD2	NA	TGTGCCAGCAGCCCCTACGGGAGGAACTTCTACGAGCAGTACTTC	CASSPYGRNFYEQYF
TRBV10-1	TRBJ1-5	TRBD1	NA	TGCGCCAGCAGTGGGTATCAGGGGGGCTCCAATCAGCCCCAGCATTTT	CASSGYQGGSNQPQHF
TRBV9	TRBJ1-2	TRBD1	NA	TGTGCCAGCAGCGCCGCTGTGGGACAGGGTGGCAATGGCTACACCTTC	CASSAAVGQGGNGYTF
TRBV3-1/TRBV3-2	TRBJ2-7	NA	NA	TGTGCCAGCAGCTTTGGGCCGAGGGACGAGCAGTACTTC	CASSFGPRDEQYF
TRBV4-2	TRBJ2-5	NA	NA	TGTGCCAGCAGCCAAGAACAGATTCAAGAGACCCAGTACTTC	CASSQEQIQETQYF
TRBV6-5	TRBJ2-2	NA	NA	TGTGCCAGCAGTTACTACGGGACTTACACCGGGGAGCTGTTTTTT	CASSYYGTYTGELFF
TRBV4-2	TRBJ1-2	TRBD1	NA	TGTGCCAGCAGCCAAGCCGGACAGGGGCACTATGGCTACACCTTC	CASSQAGQGHYGYTF
TRBV7-2	TRBJ2-3	NA	NA	TGTGCCAGCAGCTTAGTGGTGGGAGGCACAGATACGCAGTATTTT	CASSLVVGGTDTQYF
TRBV7-6	TRBJ2-5	NA	NA	TGTGCCAGCAGCCTTCTCGCGAGAGAGACCCAGTACTTC	CASSLLARETQYF
TRBV9	TRBJ1-1	TRBD1	NA	TGTGCCAGCAGCGTCCAACAGGGGGCCGGAACTGAAGCTTTCTTT	CASSVQQGAGTEAFF
TRBV5-1	TRBJ1-1	NA	NA	TGCGCCAGCAGCCTGACAGGGAACACTGAAGCTTTCTTT	CASSLTGNTEAFF
TRBV27	TRBJ2-1	TRBD1	NA	TGTGCCAGCAGTTCCGGGACAGGCTACAATGAGCAGTTCTTC	CASSSGTGYNEQFF
TRBV14	TRBJ1-6	NA	NA	TGTGCCAGCAGCCAAAACAGGGTTCCTGGAGCCCTCCACTTT	CASSQNRVPGALHF
TRBV4-3	TRBJ2-3	NA	NA	TGCGCCAGCAGCCAAGCCCCTAACGGGGCAGATACGCAGTATTTT	CASSQAPNGADTQYF
TRBV5-6	TRBJ2-5	NA	NA	TGTGCCAGCAGCTCGCGACTACTCCTCCAAGAGACCCAGTACTTC	CASSSRLLLQETQYF
TRBV24-1	TRBJ2-5	NA	NA	TGTGCCACCAGTGAATCGGTCCAACAAGAGACCCAGTACTTC	CATSESVQQETQYF
TRBV11-3	TRBJ1-3	NA	NA	TGTGCCAGCAGCTTAGGAAAAGGGGCGAACACCATATATTTT	CASSLGKGANTIYF
TRBV30	TRBJ1-4	NA	NA	TGTGCCTGCCCGGGAGCAACTAATGAAAAACTGTTTTTT	CACPGATNEKLFF
TRBV18	TRBJ1-1	NA	NA	TGTGCCAGCTCAGACGGGACACCTGGGTACACTGAAGCTTTCTTT	CASSDGTPGYTEAFF
TRBV19	TRBJ2-6	TRBD1	many	TGTGCCTGCAAGGGACAGGCTTACTCTGGGGCCAACGTCCTGACTTTC	CACKGQAYSGANVLTF
TRBV7-8	TRBJ2-7	NA	NA	TGTGCCAGCAGCCAGACAGGGAGGCGCGAGCAGTACTTC	CASSQTGRREQYF
TRBV5-1	TRBJ1-1	TRBD1	once	TGCGCCAGCAGTCAGGGGGCTGAAGCTTTCTTT	CASSQGAEAFF
TRBV7-2	TRBJ2-7	NA	NA	TGTGCCAGCAGCCTCTCCTACGAGCAGTACTTC	CASSLSYEQYF
TRBV19	TRBJ2-2	TRBD1	NA	TGTGCCAGTAGTCCCCGACAGGGGATTGTCACCGGGGAGCTGTTTTTT	CASSPRQGIVTGELFF
TRBV9	TRBJ2-2	TRBD2	NA	TGTGCCAGCAGCCCGCGCGGGGGGTACACCGGGGAGCTGTTTTTT	CASSPRGGYTGELFF
TRBV7-9	TRBJ2-3	NA	NA	TGTGCCAGCATACGGGAAGTCACAGATACGCAGTATTTT	CASIREVTDTQYF
TRBV11-1	TRBJ2-1	TRBD2	NA	TGTGCCAGCAGCTTACAAGCGGGGGGGTCCTACAATGAGCAGTTCTTC	CASSLQAGGSYNEQFF
TRBV7-6	TRBJ2-3	TRBD2	NA	TGTGCCAGCAGCTTAGCGGCTAGCGGGGGGGTGGTTACGCAGTATTTT	CASSLAASGGVVTQYF
TRBV5-4	TRBJ2-7	TRBD2	NA	TGTGCCAGCAGCTTGCGCGCGGCGGGAGGAAGGAGTAACGAGCAGTACTTC	CASSLRAAGGRSNEQYF
TRBV20-1	TRBJ2-5	TRBD1	NA	TGCAGTGCTAGTTGGGACAGGGGGCGCCCAGAGACCCAGTACTTC	CSASWDRGRPETQYF
TRBV19	TRBJ2-3	NA	NA	TGTGCCAGTAGTCCCAGGGGGGCATCAGATACGCAGTATTTT	CASSPRGASDTQYF
TRBV4-1	TRBJ2-2	NA	NA	TGCGCCAGCAGCCAACAGGGGAACACCGGGGAGCTGTTTTTT	CASSQQGNTGELFF
TRBV10-3	TRBJ1-2	TRBD1	NA	TGTGCCATCACCCCTGGACAGGGAGGTGATGGCTACACCTTC	CAITPGQGGDGYTF
TRBV27	TRBJ1-5	NA	once	TGTGCCAGCAGTTTAAAGGCCGGGCGGGATCAGCCCCAGCATTTT	CASSLKAGRDQPQHF
TRBV5-5	TRBJ2-1	NA	NA	TGTGCCAGCAGCCCAGGGGTAGGTGAGCAGTTCTTC	CASSPGVGEQFF